The 19 T cell receptor beta chains listed next were all sequenced from one sample in a study of T cell repertoires in cytomegalovirus infection. Their antigens remain unidentified. TCRdb re-derived calls from the reads in MiXCR, one entry per CDR3 protein. In the table there are approximately 990,000 distinct CDR3 sequences, roughly 31% of which are singletons. The source was cultured CD8+ T cells from PBMCs, collected from culture after CMV antigen stimulation. These receptors all come from a human donor in good health (CMV status not recorded). Some clones in this sample may be carry-over from other donors' samples.

This clonotype was counted many times. J is TRBJ2-5 and V is TRBV7-6; D gene ambiguous. CDR1 and CDR2 (germline): SGHVS, FNYEAQ. V lost 1 base to trimming and J lost 5 bases, with 14 bases between them. This CDR3 contains 15 residues. CDR3 sequence: CASSLEANFQETQYF. CDR3 DNA sequence: TGTGCCAGCAGCTTAGAGGCGAACTTTCAGGAGACCCAGTACTTC.

This clonotype was seen a few times. The V call is TRBV9, the J call TRBJ2-5; perhaps TRBD1 as D (6 bases). The V gene's germline CDR1 is SGDLS and CDR2 YYNGEE. CDR3 length: 14 amino acids. V was pared by 3 bases and J by 0 bases, with 9 bases between. The CDR3 loop is CASSARQDQETQYF. The DNA of the CDR3 is TGTGCCAGCAGCGCCCGACAGGACCAAGAGACCCAGTACTTC.

V is TRBV20-1 and J is TRBJ2-1; 10 nucleotides agree with TRBD2. J was trimmed by 4 bases and V by 0 bases; bases with no gene match: 15. CDR1 is DFQATT and CDR2 is SNEGSKA in the germline V gene (reference sequence). The CDR3 loop spans 19 amino acids. The chain's CDR3 is CSARDSWLAGERGYNEQFF. The CDR3 DNA reads as TGCAGTGCTAGAGATTCCTGGCTAGCGGGGGAACGCGGATACAATGAGCAGTTCTTC.

This clonotype has just a few counts. The chain links TRBV5-5 to TRBJ2-1; no firm D call. Germline V gene data show CDR1 as SGHKS and CDR2 as YYEKEE (reference sequence). The CDR3 is 16 residues long. Trimming took 2 bases from V and 0 from J, leaving 12 bases between them. CDR3 bases: TGTGCCAGCAGCTTCCGGCTCAGTGGCTCCTACAATGAGCAGTTCTTC. The encoded protein is CASSFRLSGSYNEQFF. Together with reference TRBV5-5 and TRBJ2-1, the CDR3 gives the full variable domain: DAGVTQSPTHLIKTRGQQVTLRCSPISGHKSVSWYQQVLGQGPQFIFQYYEKEERGRGNFPDRFSARQFPNYSSELNVNALLLGDSALYLCASSFRLSGSYNEQFFGPGTRLTVL.

In this sample, this clonotype turned up many times. The gene calls are TRBV6-1 and TRBJ1-1; D perhaps matches TRBD1 (6 bases). There are 15 residues in the CDR3. Looked up from germline, CDR1 is MNHNS and CDR2 is SASEGT. The V gene lost 7 bases and the J gene lost 1 base, with 16 bases spanning the gap. This CDR3 reads CASIPHTQGNTEAFF. The CDR3 bases are TGTGCCAGCATCCCCCACACACAGGGGAACACTGAAGCTTTCTTT.

V usage is TRBV5-1 and J usage is TRBJ2-7; D is unresolved. Trimming removed 6 bases at V and 2 bases at J, with 15 bases between. Germline values: CDR1 SGHRS, CDR2 YFSETQ. This CDR3 spans 14 amino acids. The CDR3 is CASNNITSPYEQYF. The CDR3 nucleotides read TGCGCCAGCAATAATATTACCTCACCCTACGAGCAGTACTTC.

This clonotype was seen at least ten times. This chain links TRBV7-2 with TRBJ2-3, with D perhaps TRBD1 or TRBD2 (6 bases each). V was pared by 0 bases and J by 0 bases, with 13 bases between. The length of the CDR3 is 17 residues. Germline V CDR1 and CDR2: SGHTA, FQGNSA. As DNA, the CDR3 is TGTGCCAGCAGCTTAGCGGGGGGCCTCTCTAGCACAGATACGCAGTATTTT. Protein sequence: CASSLAGGLSSTDTQYF. Together with reference TRBV7-2 and TRBJ2-3, the CDR3 gives the full variable domain: GAGVSQSPSNKVTEKGKDVELRCDPISGHTALYWYRQSLGQGLEFLIYFQGNSAPDKSGLPSDRFSAERTGGSVSTLTIQRTQQEDSAVYLCASSLAGGLSSTDTQYFGPGTRLTVL.

The chain is built from TRBV2 and TRBJ2-7, with 7 bases lining up with TRBD1. The CDR3 contains 16 residues. J gave up 1 base and V 7 bases, and 13 bases lay outside the gene matches. CDR1 is SNHLY, CDR2 FYNNEI, per germline. The CDR3 protein is CASKSRDSSRSYEQYF. The CDR3 region has the DNA TGTGCCAGCAAATCCAGGGACAGCTCGAGGTCCTACGAGCAGTACTTC.

This clonotype has only a few counts. The chain joins TRBV12-3 or TRBV12-4 to TRBJ2-7, with 9 bases identical to TRBD1. V was clipped by 3 bases and J by 2 bases; unmatched bases: 2. The CDR3 is made up of 14 amino acids. CDR3 DNA: TGTGCCAGCAGTTTTGGGGACAGGGCCTACGAGCAGTACTTC. It encodes CASSFGDRAYEQYF.

This clonotype appeared a few times. The J gene is TRBJ1-1, the V gene TRBV19; no firm D call. Trimming cost V 3 bases and J 1 base, with 9 bases left between them. The CDR3 is 14 amino acids. Per the germline V gene, CDR1 is LNHDA and CDR2 is SQIVND (reference sequence). The CDR3 sequence is CASSIKVSNTEAFF. DNA of the CDR3: TGTGCCAGTAGTATCAAGGTCTCGAACACTGAAGCTTTCTTT.

This chain uses TRBV6-5 with TRBJ1-2; no definite D call. This CDR3 has 16 residues. The germline gives CDR1 MNHEY, CDR2 SVGAGI. Trimming removed 5 bases from V and 8 bases from J, with 24 bases in between. The DNA of the CDR3 is TGTGCCAGCAGTCTACTCCCGAGCCTAATGTCGGGGGGCTACACCTTC. It yields the protein CASSLLPSLMSGGYTF.

J is TRBJ2-7 and V is TRBV27; 7 bases agree with TRBD1. The germline V gene has CDR1 MNHEY and CDR2 SMNVEV (reference sequence). Trimming removed 6 bases from V and 1 base from J; junction bases left unmatched: 3. This CDR3 region has 13 residues. DNA of the CDR3: TGTGCCAGCAGACGGGGACAGTCCTACGAGCAGTACTTC. Residues: CASRRGQSYEQYF.

The chain's CDR3 is CASSHPQGVQETQYF. The CDR3 nucleotides are TGCGCCAGCAGCCACCCCCAGGGAGTCCAAGAGACCCAGTACTTC. The chain joins TRBV4-1 to TRBJ2-5; possibly TRBD1 or TRBD2 for D (5 bases each). V was pared by 3 bases and J by 1 base, with 12 bases between. Germline lookup yields CDR1 MGHRA and CDR2 YSYEKL. The length of the CDR3 is 15 residues.

The CDR3 region is CASSYRTSRMWNQPQHF. In nucleotides, the CDR3 is TGTGCCAGCAGTTACCGAACGTCCCGGATGTGGAATCAGCCCCAGCATTTT. J is TRBJ1-5 and V is TRBV6-6; D remains ambiguous. Germline V gives CDR1 MNHNY, CDR2 SVGAGI (reference sequence). This CDR3 is 17 amino acids long. V dropped 2 bases and J dropped 4 bases, with 18 bases sitting between them.

This chain connects TRBV6-6 to TRBJ2-1; D is possibly TRBD1 or TRBD2 (5 bases each). Per germline, CDR1 MNHNY and CDR2 SVGAGI (reference sequence). The CDR3 length is 16 residues. The V and J ends lost 2 bases and 0 bases respectively, with 11 bases between them. CDR3 nucleotide sequence: TGTGCCAGCAGTTACCTAACGGGGCCCTCCTACAATGAGCAGTTCTTC. Protein: CASSYLTGPSYNEQFF.

This clonotype was found a few times. V is TRBV10-3 and J is TRBJ2-7, with 8 nucleotides matching TRBD1. The V segment lost 0 bases and the J segment 6 bases; nucleotides outside the gene matches: 4. The CDR3 is 14 residues long. Germline V gene sequence: CDR1 ENHRY, CDR2 SYGVKD. The DNA of the CDR3 is TGTGCCATCAGTGAGTCATCGGACAGGGCCGAGCAGTACGTC. It is translated as CAISESSDRAEQYV.

Many counts were recorded for this clonotype. The V call is TRBV7-6, the J call TRBJ2-1; tentative D call: TRBD1 (6 bases). The V end was cut by 8 bases, the J end by 7 bases, with 27 bases between. Germline values: CDR1 SGHVS, CDR2 FNYEAQ. The CDR3 is 17 amino acids. The CDR3 loop reads CASALRRGSAGVNEQFF. CDR3 in DNA: TGTGCCAGCGCATTACGAAGGGGCTCAGCAGGGGTTAATGAGCAGTTCTTC.

V and J are TRBV15 and TRBJ2-3; 7 bases fit TRBD1. Germline V lookup: CDR1 LNHNV, CDR2 YYDKDF (reference sequence). The CDR3 is made up of 15 amino acids. J lost 6 bases, V lost 1 base, and 7 bases had no gene match. The CDR3, as DNA: TGTGCCACCAGCAGAGCCTTTGACAGGGATGATACGCAGTATTTT. It encodes CATSRAFDRDDTQYF.

This clonotype was seen more than once but under ten times. The chain has TRBV12-3 or TRBV12-4 and TRBJ2-5, with D perhaps assigned TRBD1 or TRBD2 (5 bases each). This CDR3 has 16 residues. V was shortened by 5 bases and J by 0 bases, with 16 bases between the two germline ends. CDR3 coding DNA: TGTGCCAGCAGTCCCCGGGACCCTGAGTACCAAGAGACCCAGTACTTC. This sequence encodes CASSPRDPEYQETQYF.